This T cell receptor (beta chain) was sequenced in a study of blood T cell repertoires in COVID-19. Study as a whole: T cells, B-cell-depleted T cells, or PBMCs supplied cDNA or gDNA.

The CDR3 length is 12 residues. The V end was cut by 0 bases, the J end by 10 bases, with 12 bases between. Germline loops: CDR1 GTSNPN, CDR2 SVGIG (reference sequence). In the authors' workflow: Using reference gene primer amplification, nucleated cell counts were estimated. Profiled with immunoSEQ multiplex PCR; TCRdb holds only in-frame clones, not every one. V, J and clone size reflect that table, while D and trimming were determined from the DNA. The sample shows tens of thousands of clones, over 65% of them seen only once. Sequenced input: peripheral blood. This TCR came from a man in his 60s with COVID-19, enrolled during active disease. This chain joins TRBV30 and TRBJ1-1; D remains ambiguous. The CDR3 loop reads CAWSVREGRAFF. CDR3 in DNA: TGTGCCTGGAGTGTACGAGAGGGAAGAGCTTTCTTT.